This TCR beta chain stems from a study of identical twins (dated by TCRdb to 2015 to 2016). Broadly, across the study: To test whether fetal clonotypes persist, the study used deep sequencing on TCR alpha and beta repertoires from monozygotic twins, unrelated adults of various ages, and cord blood. To rule out contamination, replicate twin experiments were performed at different times with different library preparation protocols.

The V end gives up 2 bases and the J end 8 bases, leaving 12 bases in the junction not matched to a gene. Via the germline V gene, CDR1 is MGHDK and CDR2 SYGVNS. Taken from cysteine to phenylalanine, the CDR3 has 16 residues. The CDR3 DNA has 48 bases and is translated from base 1. The library was generated by 5' RACE. Sequencing used an Illumina HiSeq 2000. Template switching added a universal primer binding site, and the final cDNA carried a unique molecular identifier that allowed TCR cDNA molecules to be counted accurately. Specific primers in the conserved constant-segment region were used to synthesize first-strand cDNA for the TCR alpha and beta chains. To control for contamination, every cDNA library was double barcoded, receiving both a SMART-Mk sample barcode and Illumina barcodes. TruSeq adapter sequences and Illumina sample barcodes were added in two successive PCR steps. The Illumina HiSeq platform was used with custom primers to sequence TCR alpha and beta cDNA libraries. Turning to the authors' computational methods: Unique molecular identifiers were extracted from raw reads with MiGEC, and CDR3 positions were determined with MiXCR. For each individual, recombination models were inferred using an EM algorithm with the repgenHMM and IGoR tools. Shared clonotype analysis was performed with the tcR package in R, normalizing sharing by the product of cloneset sizes. To study raw recombination free of thymic and clonal selection effects, out-of-frame nonproductive sequences were analyzed. The public reads were reanalyzed by TCRdb: fastp trimming at Q25, MiXCR alignment, in-frame beta chains only. Merged by CDR3 protein, the rows form single entries marked with the most common genes and DNA. What appears here as the V and J calls and clone size reflects TCRdb's work, not the paper's. Counted in this sample were about 490,000 distinct CDR3 sequences; roughly 15% of them appeared once. 0.35% to 0.45% of the sample lies in the top ten.

Remarks on this clonotype: Which antigen it targets is not known. Within one base of it there is no much larger clone, and no base qualities were kept.

All donors were healthy Caucasians. The twin cohort comprised three pairs of female monozygotic twins, all aged about 18 to 29 years. Positive isolation kits from Invitrogen were used to isolate CD4+ and CD8+ T cell populations. Broader findings and caveats from the paper: Compared with coincidental sharing between unrelated individuals, out-of-frame TCR alpha sequences shared between twins showed an excess of sequences with low generation probability. Because the same donors could not be followed over many years, conclusions were based on cross-sectional statistical analysis. In beta out-of-frame sequences, excess twin sharing was weaker, because having fewer shared sequences lowered the signal-to-noise ratio. In monozygotic twins, recombination models systematically underestimated out-of-frame TCR alpha sharing, but the models matched the sharing seen between unrelated individuals. Fewer insertions were carried by abundant cord blood beta clonotypes; a weaker similar trend was observed in young adult naive repertoires, while no such trend was observed in memory repertoires. Invariant T cells such as MAIT and iNKT could partly confound zero-insertion analyses, although diverse VJ usage argued against such confounding for most clonotypes.

These records were also assigned to another study, of yellow fever vaccine responses in identical twins. In that second paper, the authors write: According to the authors, the vaccine-induced T cell response in identical twins seemed to be partly convergent and partly specific to each individual. Focusing on identical twins, the study followed the T cell clones that responded to the vaccine, and did so with precision.

This chain is built from TRBV25-1 and TRBJ2-3; 8 central nucleotides agree with TRBD1. The TCR sequence derives from a woman aged 18-29 years in good health. The source material was CD4+ T cells sorted from blood. CDR3 region: CASSERGGQGRATQYF. The nucleotide sequence reads as follows: TGTGCCAGCAGTGAAAGGGGCGGACAGGGAAGGGCTACGCAGTATTTT.